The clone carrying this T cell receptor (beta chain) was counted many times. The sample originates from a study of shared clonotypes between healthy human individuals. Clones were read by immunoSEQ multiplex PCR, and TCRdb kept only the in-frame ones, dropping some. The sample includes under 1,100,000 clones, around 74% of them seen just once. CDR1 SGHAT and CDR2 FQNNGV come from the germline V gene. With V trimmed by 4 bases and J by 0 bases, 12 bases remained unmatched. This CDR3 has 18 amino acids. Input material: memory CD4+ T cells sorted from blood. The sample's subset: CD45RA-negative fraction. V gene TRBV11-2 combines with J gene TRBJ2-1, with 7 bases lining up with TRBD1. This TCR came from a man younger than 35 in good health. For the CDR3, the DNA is TGTGCCAGCAGCTCCCGATGGCACCGGGACAGCTCCTACAATGAGCAGTTCTTC. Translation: CASSSRWHRDSSYNEQFF. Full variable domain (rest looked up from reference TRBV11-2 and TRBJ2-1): EAGVAQSPRYKIIEKRQSVAFWCNPISGHATLYWYQQILGQGPKLLIQFQNNGVVDDSQLPKDRFSAERLKGVDSTLKIQPAKLEDSAVYLCASSSRWHRDSSYNEQFFGPGTRLTVL.